The 19 T cell receptor beta chains in this list originate from one sample, sequenced in a study of OX40 agonist ivuxolimab in advanced cancers. TCRdb's copy holds only in-frame clones and misses some; the assay was immunoSEQ multiplex PCR. Counted here are approximately 50,000 clones, just under 95% occurring once; the ten biggest clones make up 11%. Here the sequenced sample was CD4+ or CD8+ T cells sorted from blood, taken in a trial of the OX40 agonist ivuxolimab. These receptors were collected from an adult with an advanced solid tumor such as melanoma, head and neck, liver or kidney cancer.

The gene calls are TRBV6-7 and TRBJ2-2, with D unclear. TRBV6-7 is classed as an ORF, of uncertain function. The CDR3 spans 13 residues. Trimming took off 6 bases at V and 0 bases at J, with 5 bases between the two ends. CDR3 sequence (DNA): TGTGCCAGCAGGGGTTCGAACACCGGGGAGCTGTTTTTT. This encodes CASRGSNTGELFF.

V is TRBV7-9 and J is TRBJ1-1; possible D gene TRBD1, 5 bases. The germline gives CDR1 SEHNR, CDR2 FQNEAQ (reference sequence). This CDR3 spans 15 amino acids. Trimming took off 6 bases at V and 1 base at J, with 15 bases between the two ends. The CDR3 DNA reads TGTGCCAGCAGGGAGACAGACCGAGGGAACACTGAAGCTTTCTTT. Its protein product is CASRETDRGNTEAFF.

The chain joins TRBV5-8 to TRBJ2-7; no definite D call. V lost 0 bases and J 11 bases, leaving 12 bases between the germline ends. CDR3 length equals 12 residues. Germline loops: CDR1 SGHTS, CDR2 YDEGEE. The CDR3: CASSLEGLEKYF. The CDR3 DNA sequence: TGTGCCAGCAGCTTGGAAGGGTTGGAGAAGTACTTC.

The chain recombines TRBV29-1 with TRBJ1-1, with a weak D call TRBD1 (6 bases). Per germline, CDR1 SQVTM and CDR2 ANQGSEA. The CDR3 runs to 14 residues. Between the trimmed V and J ends, which lost 3 bases and 1 base, there was a span of 12 bases. The CDR3 sequence is CSVDSGTSNTEAFF. Written as DNA, the CDR3 is TGCAGCGTTGATTCCGGGACATCGAACACTGAAGCTTTCTTT.

V gene TRBV13 combines with J gene TRBJ2-7; 11 nucleotides line up with TRBD2. The length of the CDR3 is 16 residues. J lost 2 bases, V lost 5 bases, and 8 bases had no gene match. Germline V gene sequence: CDR1 PRHDT, CDR2 FYEKMQ (reference sequence). In DNA, the CDR3 is TGTGCCAGCAGCCACCGGACTAGCGGGTTCCCCTACGAGCAGTACTTC. It encodes CASSHRTSGFPYEQYF.

V is TRBV6-6 and J is TRBJ2-1; 8 nucleotides align to TRBD1. The V and J ends lost 7 bases and 0 bases, in that order; junction bases with no gene match: 5. Germline V gives CDR1 MNHNY, CDR2 SVGAGI (reference sequence). The CDR3 spans 15 residues. The CDR3 loop is CASMFDRGSYNEQFF. The CDR3, as DNA: TGTGCCAGCATGTTTGACAGGGGCTCCTACAATGAGCAGTTCTTC.

Regarding this clone: No conserved phenylalanine or tryptophan is present at the end of the CDR3, so a read error is the likely explanation. Because the CDR3's place on the DNA is in doubt, the DNA is left out and the CDR3 is given as listed by TCRdb. V and J are TRBV4-1 and TRBJ1-2. The CDR3 has 14 amino acids, counting both end residues. In germline, CDR1 is MGHRA, CDR2 YSYEKL. The CDR3: CASSQDTRSSQILV.

CDR3 protein: CASRPEGNYGYTF. DNA for the CDR3: TGCGCCAGCAGACCCGAGGGAAACTATGGCTACACCTTC. The chain combines TRBV4-1 with TRBJ1-2; D unresolved. V was trimmed by 6 bases and J by 2 bases, leaving 10 bases between them. CDR3 length: 13 residues. From germline, CDR1 is MGHRA and CDR2 YSYEKL.

This chain connects TRBV4-2 to TRBJ2-3; 7 bases match TRBD2. This CDR3 spans 18 amino acids. Germline V gene lookup returns CDR1 LGHNA and CDR2 YNFKEQ. V gave up 0 bases and J gave up 14 bases; unmatched junction bases: 23. CDR3 in DNA: TGTGCCAGCAGCCAAGAAGCTTCAGAAGGGCTAGCGGCTACGCAGAGGTATTTT. Translation gives CASSQEASEGLAATQRYF.

The gene calls are TRBV29-1 and TRBJ2-2; D is undetermined. Germline loops: CDR1 SQVTM, CDR2 ANQGSEA. V was cut by 2 bases and J by 4 bases, with 14 bases left in between. CDR3 size: 15 residues. In nucleotides, the CDR3 is TGCAGCGTTGAAACCGGCCAAACGGGCACCGGGGAGCTGTTTTTT. Translation gives CSVETGQTGTGELFF.

V usage is TRBV27 and J usage is TRBJ2-3; D call uncertain. With 7 bases removed from V and 2 bases from J, the gap between germline ends came to 10 bases. Germline V gene data show CDR1 as MNHEY and CDR2 as SMNVEV (reference sequence). The CDR3 contains 13 residues. The CDR3 spells CASTFGPTDTQYF. The CDR3 nucleotides read TGTGCCAGCACCTTTGGACCCACAGATACGCAGTATTTT.

This clone occurred once. The chain has TRBV2 and TRBJ2-1; 16 positions match TRBD2. The junction had 5 bases not matched to a gene; V was cut back by 6 bases and J by 9 bases. Germline lookup yields CDR1 SNHLY and CDR2 FYNNEI. This CDR3 has 15 amino acids. The CDR3 region is CASRGTSGRASEQFF. Written as DNA, the CDR3 is TGTGCCAGCAGGGGGACTAGCGGGAGGGCCAGTGAGCAGTTCTTC.

The rearrangement uses TRBV7-9 and TRBJ2-1, with D hard to call. Germline CDR1 reads SEHNR; CDR2 reads FQNEAQ (reference sequence). This CDR3 is built from 15 residues. V dropped 7 bases and J dropped 0 bases, with 13 bases sitting between them. CDR3 sequence (DNA): TGTGCCAGCATCCCGGTCGGGCGCTCCTACAATGAGCAGTTCTTC. This translates into CASIPVGRSYNEQFF.

This chain connects TRBV5-6 to TRBJ2-7; 8 bases fit TRBD2. The CDR3 is 15 amino acids. The junction had 13 bases not matched to a gene; V was cut back by 4 bases and J by 7 bases. Germline values: CDR1 SGHDT, CDR2 YYEEEE. This CDR3 is CASSPRSGIRREQYF. CDR3 nucleotide sequence: TGTGCCAGCAGCCCCCGTAGCGGGATTCGGAGGGAGCAGTACTTC.

The rearrangement links TRBV9 to TRBJ2-4, with D uncertain. This CDR3 spans 14 amino acids. The ends were cut back, 4 bases at V and 4 bases at J, with 12 bases in the middle. CDR1 and CDR2 (germline): SGDLS, YYNGEE. The CDR3 coding sequence is TGTGCCAGCAGCAAAACCAGAGATAAAAACATTCAGTACTTC. This codes for CASSKTRDKNIQYF.

This clone came up once. The chain uses TRBV5-4 and TRBJ1-1; TRBD1 matches 11 bases. Germline CDR1 is SGHNT and CDR2 is YYREEE (reference sequence). The CDR3 has 14 residues. Trimming cost V 4 bases and J 4 bases; bases outside gene matches: 3. CDR3 bases: TGTGCCAGCAGCCCCGGGACAGGGGGCACTGAAGCTTTCTTT. Translated: CASSPGTGGTEAFF. Using reference TRBV5-4 and TRBJ1-1 for the parts outside the CDR3, the full variable domain is ETGVTQSPTHLIKTRGQQVTLRCSSQSGHNTVSWYQQALGQGPQFIFQYYREEENGRGNFPPRFSGLQFPNYSSELNVNALELDDSALYLCASSPGTGGTEAFFGQGTRLTVV.

As to this clone: This sample also contains other DNA sequences that code for the same CDR3. The rearrangement uses TRBV9 and TRBJ1-4; D gene ambiguous. CDR1 is SGDLS, CDR2 YYNGEE, per germline. The CDR3 is 15 amino acids. Trimming cost V 0 bases and J 0 bases, with 6 bases left between them. Here the CDR3 DNA reads TGTGCCAGCAGCGTAGGACGGGCAACTAATGAAAAACTGTTTTTT. This gives the protein CASSVGRATNEKLFF. The full variable domain, with the rest looked up from reference TRBV9 and TRBJ1-4, is DSGVTQTPKHLITATGQRVTLRCSPRSGDLSVYWYQQSLDQGLQFLIQYYNGEERAKGNILERFSAQQFPDLHSELNLSSLELGDSALYFCASSVGRATNEKLFFGSGTQLSVL.

V gene TRBV6-5 combines with J gene TRBJ2-7; D is perhaps TRBD2 (6 bases). V was shortened by 6 bases and J by 3 bases, with 12 bases between the two germline ends. CDR1 and CDR2 (germline): MNHEY, SVGAGI. This CDR3 is 13 amino acids long. The CDR3 loop is CASSLGSGYEQYF. The CDR3 DNA follows: TGTGCCAGCAGCCTCGGGAGTGGCTACGAGCAGTACTTC.

This sequence joins TRBV9 and TRBJ2-6; TRBD2 aligns across 9 bases. Germline lookup yields CDR1 SGDLS and CDR2 YYNGEE. Trimming took 4 bases from V and 3 from J; bases not matched to a gene: 8. This CDR3 has 17 amino acids. The CDR3 is CASSFVAGAYGANVLTF. CDR3 in DNA: TGTGCCAGCAGCTTTGTAGCGGGGGCCTATGGGGCCAACGTCCTGACTTTC.